These 31 T cell receptor beta chains came from one sample sequenced in a study of T cell repertoires in cytomegalovirus infection. Their antigens are not known. A single record per CDR3 protein comes from TCRdb applying MiXCR to the reads. In the table there are a few hundred thousand distinct CDR3 sequences, approximately 30% of which are singletons. The sample consisted of cultured PBMCs, taken from culture after CMV antigen stimulation. The origin of the receptors is a human donor in good health (CMV status not recorded). Some clones in this sample may be carry-over from other donors' samples.

The chain has TRBV7-6 and TRBJ2-7; 9 bases match TRBD2. The V and J ends lost 0 bases and 5 bases, in that order; junction bases with no gene match: 2. CDR1 and CDR2 from the germline V gene are SGHVS and FNYEAQ. The CDR3 loop spans 14 amino acids. The CDR3 is CASSLAGLANEQYV. The CDR3 DNA reads as TGTGCCAGCAGCTTAGCAGGACTAGCGAACGAGCAGTACGTC.

This clonotype was recorded a few times. The V and J genes are TRBV24-1 and TRBJ2-7; D tentatively fits TRBD1 or TRBD2 (6 bases each). V was shortened by 4 bases and J by 4 bases, with 25 bases between the two germline ends. CDR1 and CDR2 (germline): KGHDR, SFDVKD. The CDR3 totals 18 residues. CDR3: CATSDLALTGTRGYEQYV. In nucleotides, the CDR3 is TGTGCCACCAGTGACTTGGCCCTCACAGGGACTCGGGGTTACGAGCAGTACGTC.

This clonotype was picked up many times. The chain combines TRBV5-4 with TRBJ1-3, with 8 bases aligning to TRBD1. CDR3 size: 15 residues. The trim removed 3 bases at V and 0 bases at J, leaving 2 bases unmatched. Looked up from germline, CDR1 is SGHNT and CDR2 is YYREEE (reference sequence). DNA of the CDR3: TGTGCCAGCAGCTCGGGACAGGCCTCTGGAAACACCATATATTTT. Translated: CASSSGQASGNTIYF.

The chain recombines TRBV12-3 or TRBV12-4 with TRBJ1-2; D uncertain. V was shortened by 6 bases and J by 5 bases, with 7 bases between the two germline ends. The CDR3 extends over 11 amino acids. The DNA for the CDR3 is TGTGCCAGCAGCCTACGGTATGGCTACACCTTC. Translated: CASSLRYGYTF.

This clonotype was detected a few times. This chain uses TRBV19 with TRBJ1-2; D not resolved. The CDR3 contains 12 residues. Germline-derived CDR1 and CDR2 are LNHDA and SQIVND (reference sequence). With 6 bases removed from V and 6 bases from J, the gap between germline ends came to 11 bases. CDR3 nucleotides: TGTGCCAGTAGATCTGGGAATGATGGCTACACCTTC. Translating gives CASRSGNDGYTF.

The table lists this clonotype with a few counts. The J gene is TRBJ1-2, the V gene TRBV24-1; 7 positions agree with TRBD1. CDR1 is KGHDR and CDR2 is SFDVKD in the germline V gene. Losses at the gene ends were 7 bases for V and 7 bases for J; bases not matched to a gene: 14. The CDR3 length is 15 residues. The CDR3 loop is CATSPTFDRDGGYTF. CDR3 bases: TGTGCCACCAGCCCGACCTTCGACAGGGATGGTGGCTACACCTTC.

This chain connects TRBV5-1 to TRBJ2-1; D possibly corresponds to TRBD1 (5 bases). Trimming took off 0 bases at V and 2 bases at J, with 18 bases between the two ends. Germline loops: CDR1 SGHRS, CDR2 YFSETQ. The CDR3 has 18 residues. Here the CDR3 DNA reads TGCGCCAGCAGCTTGGCCGCGGCCATGGGGCTTGCCTACAATGAGCAGTTCTTC. The encoded protein is CASSLAAAMGLAYNEQFF. Using reference TRBV5-1 and TRBJ2-1 for the parts outside the CDR3, the full variable domain is KAGVTQTPRYLIKTRGQQVTLSCSPISGHRSVSWYQQTPGQGLQFLFEYFSETQRNKGNFPGRFSGRQFSNSRSEMNVSTLELGDSALYLCASSLAAAMGLAYNEQFFGPGTRLTVL.

The CDR3 sequence: CSGHYQFSTEAFF. The CDR3 nucleotides read TGCAGCGGCCATTACCAATTCAGCACTGAAGCTTTCTTT. The chain links TRBV29-1 to TRBJ1-1, with unresolved D. Germline values: CDR1 SQVTM, CDR2 ANQGSEA. With 7 bases removed from V and 4 bases from J, the gap between germline ends came to 16 bases. This CDR3 comprises 13 residues.

This clonotype was detected only a few times. This chain joins TRBV6-5 and TRBJ2-4; D call uncertain. Germline V gene data show CDR1 as MNHEY and CDR2 as SVGAGI. This CDR3 region has 15 residues. The V and J ends lost 6 bases and 0 bases respectively, with 12 bases between them. CDR3 coding DNA: TGTGCCAGCAGCAGACTTGGGCTAGCCAAAAACATTCAGTACTTC. It codes for CASSRLGLAKNIQYF.

The genes are TRBV27 and TRBJ1-1; 8 bases match TRBD1. The trim removed 5 bases at V and 5 bases at J, leaving 7 bases unmatched. Germline CDR1 is MNHEY and CDR2 is SMNVEV (reference sequence). The CDR3 extends over 14 amino acids. The CDR3 spells CASSRQGLRTEAFF. The CDR3 nucleotides read TGTGCCAGCAGTCGACAGGGGTTGAGGACTGAAGCTTTCTTT.

This clonotype has more than one count but fewer than ten. The CDR3 here is CAYGRVVNQPQHF. CDR3 sequence (DNA): TGTGCCTATGGAAGAGTTGTCAATCAGCCCCAGCATTTT. The chain couples TRBV2 to TRBJ1-5; D is unclear. The germline CDR1 and CDR2 sequences are SNHLY and FYNNEI. Trimming removed 11 bases at V and 3 bases at J, with 14 bases between. The CDR3 runs to 13 residues.

The chain joins TRBV7-2 to TRBJ1-5; 9 nucleotides match TRBD1. The V segment lost 4 bases and the J segment 5 bases; nucleotides outside the gene matches: 15. This CDR3 contains 18 residues. Germline V gene data show CDR1 as SGHTA and CDR2 as FQGNSA. CDR3 bases: TGTGCCAGCAGCTCCGATCCGGGACAGGGATTTTGGGATCAGCCCCAGCATTTT. Translating it yields CASSSDPGQGFWDQPQHF.

At least ten counts were recorded for this clonotype. V is TRBV7-2 and J is TRBJ1-1; tentative D call: TRBD1 (5 bases). The CDR3 runs 15 residues. V was pared by 4 bases and J by 3 bases, with 15 bases between. Germline V lookup: CDR1 SGHTA, CDR2 FQGNSA. DNA for the CDR3: TGTGCCAGCAGCTCAGGACGGGGCAGGGACACTGAAGCTTTCTTT. The encoded protein is CASSSGRGRDTEAFF.

The chain carries TRBV6-2 or TRBV6-3 and TRBJ2-5, with TRBD1 matching 9 bases. Germline CDR1 and CDR2: MNHEY and SVGEGT. Germline trimming cut 6 bases from V and 3 bases from J; bases unmatched to any gene: 8. There are 15 residues in the CDR3. DNA of the CDR3: TGTGCCAGCAGGGCTCGGGACAGGGCAAAAGAGACCCAGTACTTC. It yields the protein CASRARDRAKETQYF.

The chain has TRBV20-1 and TRBJ2-7, with 7 positions matching TRBD2. With V trimmed by 2 bases and J by 2 bases, 9 bases remained unmatched. The CDR3 is 15 residues long. Germline V gene sequence: CDR1 DFQATT, CDR2 SNEGSKA (reference sequence). CDR3 loop: CSARPGASGTYEQYF. The CDR3 nucleotides are TGCAGTGCTAGACCCGGGGCTAGCGGAACCTACGAGCAGTACTTC.

The chain joins TRBV4-1 to TRBJ1-2; the match to TRBD1 covers 7 bases. The CDR3 is 20 residues long. Trimming cost V 3 bases and J 2 bases; bases outside gene matches: 21. Germline CDR1 reads MGHRA; CDR2 reads YSYEKL. The CDR3 sequence: CASSHLTVRTGELPNYGYTF. The CDR3 DNA reads as TGCGCCAGCAGCCATTTAACAGTCCGAACAGGGGAATTGCCAAACTATGGCTACACCTTC.

This chain connects TRBV19 to TRBJ2-5; D not certain. Trimming removed 3 bases from V and 1 base from J, with 9 bases in between. The CDR3 totals 14 residues. Germline CDR1 reads LNHDA; CDR2 reads SQIVND (reference sequence). The CDR3 loop reads CASSMTATQETQYF. In DNA, the CDR3 is TGTGCCAGTAGTATGACCGCTACCCAAGAGACCCAGTACTTC.

The CDR3 region is CSAHIPSTDTQYF. The CDR3 DNA reads as TGCAGCGCTCATATCCCTAGCACAGATACGCAGTATTTT. The rearrangement joins TRBV20-1 to TRBJ2-3; D is unresolved. From germline, CDR1 is DFQATT and CDR2 SNEGSKA (reference sequence). The CDR3 has 13 residues.

This clonotype came up a few times. This chain links TRBV7-9 with TRBJ2-1; 8 bases agree with TRBD2. Looked up from germline, CDR1 is SEHNR and CDR2 is FQNEAQ (reference sequence). The V gene end was trimmed by 4 bases and the J gene end by 9 bases; junction bases not matched to a gene: 8. This CDR3 spans 14 amino acids. The CDR3 region is CASSSANGRGEQFF. In DNA, the CDR3 is TGTGCCAGCAGCTCTGCGAACGGGAGGGGTGAGCAGTTCTTC.

The sample holds one count of this clonotype. The chain links TRBV7-4 to TRBJ2-7; no clear D gene. Germline V gene data show CDR1 as SGHVT and CDR2 as SQSDAQ. V lost 4 bases to trimming and J lost 1 base, with 8 bases between them. This CDR3 region has 13 residues. CDR3 nucleotide sequence: TGTGCCAGCAGCTACACAGCTTCCTACGAGCAGTACTTC. Residues: CASSYTASYEQYF.

The chain joins TRBV28 to TRBJ1-6; D gene ambiguous. The germline V gene encodes CDR1 MDHEN and CDR2 SYDVKM. The length of the CDR3 is 13 residues. Trimming cost V 8 bases and J 5 bases, with 10 bases left between them. In nucleotides, the CDR3 is TGTGCCAGCTCGAACTTAAATAATTCACCCCTCCACTTT. As protein: CASSNLNNSPLHF.

The V gene is TRBV6-6, the J gene TRBJ2-3; 9 bases line up with TRBD2. CDR1 is MNHNY and CDR2 is SVGAGI in the germline V gene (reference sequence). J was trimmed by 4 bases and V by 6 bases; bases with no gene match: 11. The CDR3 is 16 residues long. DNA of the CDR3: TGTGCCAGCAGCCCCCCGCGCGGGAGGGGGTCAGATACGCAGTATTTT. It encodes CASSPPRGRGSDTQYF.

CDR3 residues: CASSQSVTYNEQFF. The CDR3 bases are TGCGCCAGCAGCCAGAGCGTAACCTACAATGAGCAGTTCTTC. This chain joins TRBV5-1 and TRBJ2-1; no firm D call. The CDR3 runs to 14 residues. V was trimmed by 4 bases and J by 2 bases, leaving 10 bases between them. Germline V gene lookup returns CDR1 SGHRS and CDR2 YFSETQ.

Only a few counts were recorded for this clonotype. This chain joins TRBV11-3 and TRBJ2-3; 11 nucleotides agree with TRBD2. Germline V gene lookup returns CDR1 SGHNT and CDR2 YENEEA. The CDR3 covers 17 residues. V was pared by 3 bases and J by 1 base, with 6 bases of the junction left unmatched. The CDR3 reads CASSLGALAGGTDTQYF. The CDR3 coding sequence is TGTGCCAGCAGCTTGGGAGCACTAGCGGGGGGCACAGATACGCAGTATTTT.

There are a few counts of this clonotype. The genes are TRBV12-3 or TRBV12-4 and TRBJ1-5; the match to TRBD1 covers 11 bases. Trimming took 5 bases from V and 2 from J; bases not matched to a gene: 8. The CDR3 consists of 17 residues. The chain's CDR3 is CASSSSPGQGGNQPQHF. DNA of the CDR3: TGTGCCAGCAGTAGCAGCCCGGGACAGGGGGGCAATCAGCCCCAGCATTTT.

Turning to this clonotype: This clone may be a read error of a much larger clone one base away. This rearrangement joins TRBV7-2 to TRBJ2-1; 8 bases are a match to TRBD2. CDR3 length: 15 residues. Germline loops: CDR1 SGHTA, CDR2 FQGNSA. CDR3 protein: CASSFRTSNYDEQFF. In nucleotides, the CDR3 is TGTGCCAGCAGCTTTCGGACTAGCAACTACGATGAGCAGTTCTTC.

The gene calls are TRBV10-2 and TRBJ2-7; D might be TRBD2 (5 bases). Trimming removed 6 bases at V and 3 bases at J, with 12 bases between. This CDR3 comprises 13 residues. Germline V gene sequence: CDR1 WSHSY, CDR2 SAAADI. The chain's CDR3 is CASRNGGGYEQYV. Written as DNA, the CDR3 is TGCGCCAGCAGGAACGGAGGTGGCTACGAGCAGTACGTC.

The rearrangement joins TRBV5-4 to TRBJ2-5; 9 bases align to TRBD1. Trimming took 4 bases from V and 4 from J; bases not matched to a gene: 11. This CDR3 has 16 residues. Germline-derived CDR1 and CDR2 are SGHNT and YYREEE (reference sequence). CDR3 DNA sequence: TGTGCCAGCAGCGGGGGACAGGGAGGGAATTCAGAGACCCAGTACTTC. Protein sequence: CASSGGQGGNSETQYF.

The sample holds one count of this clonotype. A much larger clone differs by one base, so this may be a read error. The chain couples TRBV7-2 to TRBJ2-7; 10 positions agree with TRBD2. Germline V gene sequence: CDR1 SGHTA, CDR2 FQGNSA. CDR3 size: 14 residues. CDR3 amino acids: CPSSLLAGPYEQYF. The CDR3 DNA follows: TGTCCCAGCAGCTTACTAGCGGGACCCTACGAGCAGTACTTC. Together with reference TRBV7-2 and TRBJ2-7, the CDR3 gives the full variable domain: GAGVSQSPSNKVTEKGKDVELRCDPISGHTALYWYRQSLGQGLEFLIYFQGNSAPDKSGLPSDRFSAERTGGSVSTLTIQRTQQEDSAVYLCPSSLLAGPYEQYFGPGTRLTVT.

CDR3 in DNA: TGTGCCACCAGTGACCCCGGCCTAGATACGCAGTATTTT. This sequence encodes CATSDPGLDTQYF. J is TRBJ2-3 and V is TRBV24-1, with D uncertain. Trimming stripped 4 bases from V and 5 bases from J, with 9 bases between. The germline V gene encodes CDR1 KGHDR and CDR2 SFDVKD. The CDR3 length is 13 residues.

V gene TRBV6-1 combines with J gene TRBJ2-1, with no clear D. V lost 5 bases, J lost 7 bases, and 12 bases lay in between. Looked up from germline, CDR1 is MNHNS and CDR2 is SASEGT. The CDR3 totals 13 residues. The CDR3 region has the DNA TGTGCCAGCAGTTCGTCGGGCGCTAATGAGCAGTTCTTC. Its translation: CASSSSGANEQFF.